This T cell receptor beta chain was found in a study of human T cells and chemical hapten exposure. Turning to the study itself: How much TCR each sample yielded varied, mostly because pooled library volumes differed slightly. The study's findings and limits: The formation of large CDR3 similarity clusters by expanded TCRs significantly exceeded that of controls.

As to time point: patch test 1, 2 weeks after DPC sensitization. The sample's treatment: therapeutic diphenylcyclopropenone sensitization with weekly scalp DPC. Turning to this clonotype: The antigen is not known.

The V end was cut by 3 bases, the J end by 9 bases, with 18 bases between. The CDR3 runs 14 residues. CDR1 is SQVTM, CDR2 ANQGSEA, per germline. Individual cDNA molecules each carried unique molecular identifiers attached by the library. TCRdb independently ran MiXCR on the RACE reads; one entry per CDR3 protein. This table holds around 160,000 distinct CDR3 sequences, approximately 14% found once. This material consisted of whole blood, taken in connection with sensitization to the hapten diphenylcyclopropenone (DPC). The receptor comes from a woman in her 30s with alopecia areata. Some clones in this sample may be carry-over from other donors' samples. The chain employs TRBV29-1 and TRBJ2-1; possible D gene TRBD2, 6 bases. The CDR3 spells CSVDLVGGSGEQFF. The DNA for the CDR3 is TGCAGCGTTGATCTGGTCGGGGGTTCCGGTGAGCAGTTCTTC.